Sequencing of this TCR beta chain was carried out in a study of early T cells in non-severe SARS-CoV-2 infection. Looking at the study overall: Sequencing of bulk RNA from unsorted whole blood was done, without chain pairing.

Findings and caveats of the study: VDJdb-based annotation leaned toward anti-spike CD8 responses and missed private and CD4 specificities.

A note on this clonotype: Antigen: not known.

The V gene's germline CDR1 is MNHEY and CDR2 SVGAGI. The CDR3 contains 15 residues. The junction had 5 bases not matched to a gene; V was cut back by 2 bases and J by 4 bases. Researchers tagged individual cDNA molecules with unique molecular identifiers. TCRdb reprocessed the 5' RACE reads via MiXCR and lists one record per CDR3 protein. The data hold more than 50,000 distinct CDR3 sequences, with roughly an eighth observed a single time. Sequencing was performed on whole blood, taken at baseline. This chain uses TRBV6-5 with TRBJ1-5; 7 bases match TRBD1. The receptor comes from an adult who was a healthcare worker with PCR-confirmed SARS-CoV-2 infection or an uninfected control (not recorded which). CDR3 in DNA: TGTGCCAGCAGTTACGCGGCAGGGGGAAATCAGCCCCAGCATTTT. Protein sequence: CASSYAAGGNQPQHF.